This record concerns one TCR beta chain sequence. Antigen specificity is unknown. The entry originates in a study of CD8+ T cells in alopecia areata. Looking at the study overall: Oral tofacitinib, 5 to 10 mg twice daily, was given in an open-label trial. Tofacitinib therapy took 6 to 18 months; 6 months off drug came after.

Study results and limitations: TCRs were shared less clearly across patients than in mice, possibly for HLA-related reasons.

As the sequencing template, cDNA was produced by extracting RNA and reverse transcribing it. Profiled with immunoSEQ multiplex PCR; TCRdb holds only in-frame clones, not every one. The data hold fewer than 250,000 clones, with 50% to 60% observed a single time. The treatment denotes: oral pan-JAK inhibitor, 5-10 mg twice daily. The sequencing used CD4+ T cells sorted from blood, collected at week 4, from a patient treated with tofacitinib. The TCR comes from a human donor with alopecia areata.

CDR3 amino acids: CASSARLEETQYF. The CDR3 coding sequence is TGTGCCAGTAGTGCCCGTCTTGAAGAGACCCAGTACTTC. The chain is built from TRBV19 and TRBJ2-5; D is undetermined. CDR1 and CDR2 from the germline V gene are LNHDA and SQIVND (reference sequence). The germline V and J ends were trimmed by 5 bases and 3 bases, with 10 bases remaining between them. This CDR3 is 13 amino acids long.